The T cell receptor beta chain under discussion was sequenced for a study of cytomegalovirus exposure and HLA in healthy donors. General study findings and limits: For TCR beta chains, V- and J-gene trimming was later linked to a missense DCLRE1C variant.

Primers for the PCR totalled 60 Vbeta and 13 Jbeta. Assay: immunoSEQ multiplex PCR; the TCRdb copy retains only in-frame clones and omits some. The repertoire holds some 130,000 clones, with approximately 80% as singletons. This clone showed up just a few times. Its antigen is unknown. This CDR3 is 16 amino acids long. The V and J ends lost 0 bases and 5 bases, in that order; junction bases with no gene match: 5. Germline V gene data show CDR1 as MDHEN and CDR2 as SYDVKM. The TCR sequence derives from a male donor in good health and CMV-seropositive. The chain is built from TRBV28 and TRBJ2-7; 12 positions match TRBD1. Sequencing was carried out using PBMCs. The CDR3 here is CASSLWGQGAPDEQYF. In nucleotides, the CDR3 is TGTGCCAGCAGTTTATGGGGACAGGGGGCGCCCGACGAGCAGTACTTC.